This T cell receptor beta chain derives from a study of blood T cells in healthy people across ages (dated by TCRdb to about 2015). A note on the overall study: In model experiments, template switching captured roughly one uniquely barcoded TCR beta cDNA molecule for every two T cells. Using deep sequencing normalized with unique cDNA molecular identifiers, the study measured how TCR beta repertoire diversity changes with age. Four age groups were formed from the donors: young (average 16 years), middle-aged (just under 40), aged (around 62) and long-lived (approximately 78). To avoid experimental bias, donors of different ages were randomly spread across the sequencing lanes. For two donors (one aged 18 to 29 and one aged 80 or older), the study analyzed two additional independent replicas of 1 million unique cDNA reads from the same blood draw.

This clonotype has ten or more counts. This clone's antigen is unknown. No base quality information exists; no much larger clone differs at one position. Donors were a few dozen systemically healthy Caucasian individuals from Russia aged roughly 6 to 100 years. Each donor gave around 9 milliliters of peripheral blood, collected into EDTA-treated Vacutainer tubes. Ficoll-Paque density-gradient centrifugation was used to isolate PBMCs, with at least 7 million obtained per sample. Total RNA, at least 6 micrograms per sample, was extracted from PBMCs with Trizol reagent. For every donor, an aliquot of PBMCs went through flow cytometry to measure the percentages of naive CD45RAhigh/CD27high T cells. General conclusions and limits of the study: The CMV infection status of donors was not known, potentially confounding age-related changes in expanded clonotypes. Compared with the aged group, the long-lived group had more naive CD4+ T cells, fewer expanded clones and increased TCR diversity, suggesting age selection. Observed TCR beta diversity per million T cells fell roughly linearly with age, and a significant reduction was already apparent by age about 36. Total diversity estimates from one million sequenced T cells were considered lower bounds and underestimates. Bulk unsorted PBMC profiling prevented conclusive comparison of naive and antigen-experienced compartments. A strong correlation was found between observed TCR beta diversity and the percentage of naive T cells measured by flow cytometry.

The method was 5' RACE. The sequencer listed for this sample is Illumina HiSeq 2500. A second roughly 6 to 12 cycle PCR used a sample-barcoded 5' primer and a J-beta primer mix. A unique molecular identifier was introduced onto each TCR beta cDNA molecule by a template-switch 5' adaptor carrying 12 random nucleotides. Each sample yielded at least 3 million CDR3-containing paired-end reads. All of the RNA was converted into first-strand cDNA using the Mint cDNA synthesis kit, with a TRBC-specific oligonucleotide serving as the primer. Following uracil-DNA glycosylase treatment, a first 18-cycle PCR with universal primers M1SS and BC2_uni_R was performed on all cDNA. Regarding the original processing steps: For normalization, 1 million high-quality reads, each with a distinct molecular identifier, were randomly selected from each sample. Reads sharing molecular identifiers were discarded rather than binned into consensus sequences. CDR3 identification, clonotype clustering and error correction used MiTCR with a Q25 quality threshold and the strictest error-elimination algorithm. A nonparametric unseen species model with Euler transformation was used to estimate a lower bound on total TCR beta diversity. TCRdb applied fastp at Q25 and MiXCR to the public reads, then kept only in-frame beta chains. Rows matching on CDR3 protein sequence are summarized as one entry with the most common DNA and genes. The V and J calls shown here were made by TCRdb, not taken from the authors' results. Here the sample has about 650,000 distinct CDR3 sequences; roughly 32% occur a single time. The ten top clones hold roughly 15% of the sample.

V and J are truncated by 0 bases and 1 base respectively, leaving an intervening sequence of 12 bases. CDR1 and CDR2 were assigned from the germline V gene as SGHRS and YFSETQ. The CDR3 has 16 amino acids, counting the end cysteine and phenylalanine. Here the CDR3 DNA is all that survives: 48 bases in frame from base 1. The chain joins TRBV5-1 to TRBJ2-3, and possibly TRBD2, on 5 matching bases. The sequence was collected from a woman older than 75 in good health. Donor details come from another sample of the same person, matched by shared clones. The sequenced material came from blood. CDR3 loop: CASSLGLAEGTDTQYF. In nucleotide form, the sequence is TGCGCCAGCAGCTTGGGGCTAGCTGAGGGCACAGATACGCAGTATTTT.